The 16 T cell receptor beta chains below were found in one sample sequenced in a study of T cell responses to AZD1222 COVID-19 vaccine. Generated by immunoSEQ multiplex PCR, the TCRdb table keeps only in-frame clones and is missing some. The sample shows tens of thousands of clones, 70% to 90% of them seen only once. The sample in question was peripheral blood, obtained on day 0 of AZD1222 vaccination. The receptors derive from an adult in good health.

The chain is built from TRBV15 and TRBJ2-3; D gene ambiguous. CDR3 size: 13 residues. Trimming shortened V by 1 base and J by 5 bases, and 7 bases separated the two germline ends. CDR1 is LNHNV, CDR2 YYDKDF, per germline (reference sequence). Written as DNA, the CDR3 is TGTGCCACCAGCAGAGTCTGGGGAGATACGCAGTATTTT. Translating gives CATSRVWGDTQYF.

The chain combines TRBV5-8 with TRBJ1-2; 8 bases agree with TRBD1. Germline V gene sequence: CDR1 SGHTS, CDR2 YDEGEE. J was trimmed by 6 bases and V by 1 base; bases with no gene match: 5. This CDR3 contains 14 residues. The CDR3 sequence is CASSLWQGANGYTF. The CDR3 coding sequence is TGTGCCAGCAGCTTGTGGCAGGGGGCGAATGGCTACACCTTC.

The chain combines TRBV6-1 with TRBJ2-7; either TRBD1 or TRBD2 may supply D (6 bases each). The length of the CDR3 is 16 residues. V dropped 0 bases and J dropped 4 bases, with 16 bases sitting between them. Germline lookup yields CDR1 MNHNS and CDR2 SASEGT. CDR3 amino acids: CASSEAMGQGGYEQYF. DNA for the CDR3: TGTGCCAGCAGTGAAGCGATGGGACAAGGGGGGTACGAGCAGTACTTC.

The chain couples TRBV9 to TRBJ1-2, with TRBD1 matching 12 bases. Germline CDR1 is SGDLS and CDR2 is YYNGEE. The CDR3 consists of 18 residues. The trim removed 3 bases at V and 1 base at J, leaving 10 bases unmatched. The CDR3 here is CASSGIRDRGRDNYGYTF. In nucleotides, the CDR3 is TGTGCCAGCAGCGGGATCCGGGACAGGGGGCGCGATAACTATGGCTACACCTTC.

This chain links TRBV5-1 with TRBJ2-7; no clear D gene. V dropped 0 bases and J dropped 4 bases, with 11 bases sitting between them. The CDR3 totals 14 residues. From germline, CDR1 is SGHRS and CDR2 YFSETQ. The DNA of the CDR3 is TGCGCCAGCAGCTTGGGACATAGAAAGTACGAGCAGTACTTC. Its translation is CASSLGHRKYEQYF.

This rearrangement joins TRBV19 to TRBJ2-5; tentatively, D is TRBD2 (6 bases). Germline V gene sequence: CDR1 LNHDA, CDR2 SQIVND (reference sequence). V lost 6 bases, J lost 6 bases, and 17 bases lay in between. There are 14 residues in the CDR3. This chain's CDR3 is CASSASAAGQTQYF. DNA for the CDR3: TGTGCCAGTAGCGCTAGCGCGGCGGGACAGACCCAGTACTTC.

The gene calls are TRBV28 and TRBJ1-2; 9 bases agree with TRBD1. Germline CDR1 reads MDHEN; CDR2 reads SYDVKM. V lost 8 bases to trimming and J lost 5 bases; unmatched junction nucleotides: 6. The CDR3 is 13 residues long. In DNA, the CDR3 is TGTGCCAGCCTTCGGGACAGGGATTATGGCTACACCTTC. Translated: CASLRDRDYGYTF.

In this sample, this clone turned up a few times. The chain employs TRBV10-1 and TRBJ2-1; D not certain. V lost 2 bases to trimming and J lost 6 bases, with 11 bases between them. CDR1 and CDR2 from the germline V gene are WNHNN and SYGVQD (reference sequence). The CDR3 extends over 14 amino acids. The CDR3 loop is CASSETRQFNEQFF. The CDR3 region has the DNA TGCGCCAGCAGTGAGACTCGGCAGTTCAATGAGCAGTTCTTC.

The rearrangement joins TRBV24-1 to TRBJ2-1, with TRBD2 as a possible D gene (5 bases). The germline V gene encodes CDR1 KGHDR and CDR2 SFDVKD. The V gene lost 3 bases and the J gene lost 0 bases, with 14 bases spanning the gap. There are 17 residues in the CDR3. The CDR3 here is CATSDRITGSSYNEQFF. CDR3 DNA sequence: TGTGCCACCAGTGATCGCATAACGGGAAGCTCCTACAATGAGCAGTTCTTC.

The V gene is TRBV18, the J gene TRBJ1-1; 11 nucleotides line up with TRBD1. After removal of 3 bases from V and 6 bases from J, the junction contained 9 bases not matched to a gene. This CDR3 comprises 16 residues. Germline assignment: CDR1 KGHSH and CDR2 LQKENI. The CDR3: CASSPRTGGTQAEAFF. The CDR3 DNA sequence: TGTGCCAGCTCACCTAGGACAGGGGGCACTCAGGCTGAAGCTTTCTTT.

This rearrangement joins TRBV4-2 to TRBJ1-5; D unresolved. The CDR3 length is 12 residues. Germline V gives CDR1 LGHNA, CDR2 YNFKEQ. Deletions cut 0 bases from V and 10 bases from J, with 7 bases between. In nucleotides, the CDR3 is TGTGCCAGCAGCCAAGAACGGGGACCCCAGCATTTT. Protein: CASSQERGPQHF.

The rearrangement uses TRBV6-5 and TRBJ2-7; 7 positions match TRBD2. The trim removed 5 bases at V and 5 bases at J, leaving 12 bases unmatched. This CDR3 has 15 residues. CDR1 and CDR2 (germline): MNHEY, SVGAGI. CDR3 DNA sequence: TGTGCCAGCAGTAATAGACTAGCTGCTCCGCACGAGCAGTACTTC. This translates into CASSNRLAAPHEQYF.

The chain links TRBV5-4 to TRBJ2-7, with 11 bases matching TRBD1. J was trimmed by 6 bases and V by 5 bases; bases with no gene match: 4. Germline lookup yields CDR1 SGHNT and CDR2 YYREEE (reference sequence). This CDR3 contains 13 residues. CDR3 protein: CASSLGQGAEQYF. CDR3 in DNA: TGTGCCAGCAGTTTAGGACAGGGGGCCGAGCAGTACTTC.

This chain joins TRBV2 and TRBJ2-5; D not resolved. The germline V gene has CDR1 SNHLY and CDR2 FYNNEI. This CDR3 contains 12 residues. V lost 8 bases and J 3 bases, leaving 10 bases between the germline ends. CDR3 protein: CASRRLEETQYF. Here the CDR3 DNA reads TGTGCCAGCCGCCGATTGGAAGAGACCCAGTACTTC.

This rearrangement joins TRBV6-5 to TRBJ2-6; D remains unclear. V lost 11 bases, J lost 0 bases, and 8 bases lay in between. CDR3 length equals 13 residues. Germline V gene data show CDR1 as MNHEY and CDR2 as SVGAGI. The CDR3 sequence is CAASGSGANVLTF. In DNA, the CDR3 is TGTGCCGCATCGGGCTCTGGGGCCAACGTCCTGACTTTC.

V and J are TRBV12-3 or TRBV12-4 and TRBJ2-5; D perhaps matches TRBD1 (6 bases). The V and J ends lost 5 bases and 2 bases respectively, with 9 bases between them. There are 13 residues in the CDR3. CDR3 loop: CASSNREQETQYF. The CDR3 nucleotides are TGTGCCAGCAGTAACAGGGAACAAGAGACCCAGTACTTC.